The 9 T cell receptor beta chains listed next were all sequenced from one sample in a study of early stage breast cancer tumors. Profiled with immunoSEQ multiplex PCR; TCRdb holds only in-frame clones, not every one. This sample has around 30,000 clones; almost 75% occur once, and the top ten carry over 9.5%. Input material: breast tumor tissue. Source of these receptors: a person aged 25 to 45 with breast cancer.

In this sample, this clone is medium-sized. The V and J genes are TRBV10-3 and TRBJ2-7; D gene unclear. V was shortened by 2 bases and J by 2 bases, with 16 bases between the two germline ends. The germline V gene has CDR1 ENHRY and CDR2 SYGVKD. The CDR3 runs 16 residues. CDR3 region: CAISEPSRSEPYEQYF. The CDR3 DNA reads TGTGCCATCAGTGAGCCATCGAGATCAGAGCCCTACGAGCAGTACTTC.

This chain joins TRBV4-2 and TRBJ2-1; possible D gene TRBD2, 6 bases. The CDR3 is 15 residues long. From germline, CDR1 is LGHNA and CDR2 YNFKEQ. V shed 3 bases and J shed 4 bases, with 13 bases lying between them. The DNA for the CDR3 is TGTGCCAGCAGCCAGGTCGGAGGGTCTTACAATGAGCAGTTCTTC. This codes for CASSQVGGSYNEQFF.

The chain couples TRBV7-6 to TRBJ2-3, with D possibly being TRBD1 or TRBD2 (5 bases each). The V end lost 4 bases, the J end lost 2 bases, and 13 bases lay between the germline ends. CDR1 and CDR2 from the germline V gene are SGHVS and FNYEAQ. This CDR3 has 15 amino acids. CDR3 sequence: CASSSGPRATDTQYF. CDR3 bases: TGTGCCAGCAGCTCGGGACCACGAGCCACAGATACGCAGTATTTT.

The chain has TRBV29-1 and TRBJ2-7, with D unresolved. V lost 4 bases and J 2 bases, leaving 9 bases between the germline ends. Germline V gene lookup returns CDR1 SQVTM and CDR2 ANQGSEA. There are 12 residues in the CDR3. Here the CDR3 reads CSVVRPPYEQYF. In DNA, the CDR3 is TGCAGCGTTGTACGGCCGCCCTACGAGCAGTACTTC.

This rearrangement joins TRBV5-1 to TRBJ2-7; 10 bases fit TRBD2. Germline V CDR1 and CDR2: SGHRS, YFSETQ. The CDR3 has 15 residues. The trim removed 6 bases at V and 5 bases at J, leaving 11 bases unmatched. The CDR3 reads CASNPSSGSFDEQYF. As DNA, the CDR3 is TGCGCCAGCAATCCCTCTAGCGGGAGTTTTGACGAGCAGTACTTC.

CDR3 coding DNA: TGTGCCAGCAGCCAAGATTGGGGCTGGACTGAAGCTTTCTTT. This sequence encodes CASSQDWGWTEAFF. The chain joins TRBV14 to TRBJ1-1; D is possibly TRBD1 (5 bases). The V end was cut by 0 bases, the J end by 5 bases, with 10 bases between. This CDR3 has 14 amino acids. In germline, CDR1 is SGHDN, CDR2 FVKESK. The whole variable domain, filled in from reference TRBV14 and TRBJ1-1, reads EAGVTQFPSHSVIEKGQTVTLRCDPISGHDNLYWYRRVMGKEIKFLLHFVKESKQDESGMPNNRFLAERTGGTYSTLKVQPAELEDSGVYFCASSQDWGWTEAFFGQGTRLTVV.

This clone was seen a handful of times. The chain carries TRBV4-1 and TRBJ1-1; no clear D. CDR1 MGHRA and CDR2 YSYEKL come from the germline V gene. The germline V and J ends were trimmed by 4 bases and 3 bases, with 12 bases remaining between them. The CDR3 sequence is 14 residues long. This chain's CDR3 is CASSPTSGDTEAFF. The CDR3 coding sequence is TGCGCCAGCAGCCCTACGAGCGGGGACACTGAAGCTTTCTTT.

The rearrangement uses TRBV30 and TRBJ2-2; D possibly corresponds to TRBD1 (6 bases). There are 15 residues in the CDR3. The ends were cut back, 2 bases at V and 0 bases at J, with 10 bases in the middle. The germline V gene has CDR1 GTSNPN and CDR2 SVGIG (reference sequence). The chain's CDR3 is CAWSRQAANTGELFF. The CDR3, as DNA: TGTGCCTGGAGTCGACAGGCAGCGAACACCGGGGAGCTGTTTTTT.

The V gene is TRBV5-8, the J gene TRBJ2-7, with TRBD2 matching over 14 bases. The junction had 12 bases not matched to a gene; V was cut back by 4 bases and J by 6 bases. Per germline, CDR1 SGHTS and CDR2 YDEGEE. This CDR3 is built from 17 residues. CDR3 protein: CASSRTGLAGGSREQYF. The CDR3 DNA reads TGTGCCAGCAGCCGAACCGGACTAGCGGGAGGTAGTCGCGAGCAGTACTTC.